Following are 10 T cell receptor beta chains from one sample sequenced in a study of CD8 T cells in ankylosing spondylitis. MiXCR, run by TCRdb on the 5' RACE reads, gives a single entry per CDR3 protein. In the table there are some 140,000 distinct CDR3 sequences, approximately 7.3% of which are singletons. The sequenced sample was blood, either unsorted or a sorted T cell fraction (not recorded which). These receptors all stem from a female donor with ankylosing spondylitis or in good health (not recorded which).

This chain connects TRBV7-2 to TRBJ1-6, with D possibly TRBD1 on 5 matching bases. V lost 5 bases to trimming and J lost 3 bases, with 14 bases between them. Germline lookup yields CDR1 SGHTA and CDR2 FQGNSA. The CDR3 extends over 16 amino acids. In DNA form, the CDR3 reads TGTGCCAGCAGCCGGGGACCTACCAGCTATAATTCACCCCTCCACTTT. It yields the protein CASSRGPTSYNSPLHF.

Many counts were recorded for this clonotype. The gene calls are TRBV3-1 and TRBJ1-5; D is possibly TRBD1 (6 bases). V shed 3 bases and J shed 6 bases, with 9 bases lying between them. The germline V gene has CDR1 LGHDT and CDR2 YNNKEL (reference sequence). CDR3 size: 13 residues. The CDR3, as DNA: TGTGCCAGCAGCCACCAGGGGATTCAGCCCCAGCATTTT. Protein product: CASSHQGIQPQHF.

This clonotype was seen repeatedly, ten times or more. V gene TRBV9 combines with J gene TRBJ1-1, with D tentatively TRBD1 (5 bases). The germline V gene has CDR1 SGDLS and CDR2 YYNGEE. V was clipped by 0 bases and J by 5 bases, with 17 bases between them. This CDR3 is 16 amino acids long. The CDR3 reads CASSVDVGVTRTEAFF. Here the CDR3 DNA reads TGTGCCAGCAGCGTAGATGTAGGGGTTACGAGGACTGAAGCTTTCTTT.

This clonotype was recorded many times. The J gene is TRBJ2-3, the V gene TRBV20-1; TRBD2 matches 11 bases. Trimming took 1 base from V and 2 from J; bases not matched to a gene: 8. CDR1 is DFQATT, CDR2 SNEGSKA, per germline (reference sequence). CDR3 length: 17 amino acids. The CDR3 loop reads CSARVILTSGVTDTQYF. The CDR3 DNA reads as TGCAGTGCTAGAGTAATCCTGACTAGCGGGGTCACAGATACGCAGTATTTT.

The chain employs TRBV30 and TRBJ2-7; D remains unclear. CDR1 GTSNPN and CDR2 SVGIG come from the germline V gene (reference sequence). Trimming stripped 1 base from V and 2 bases from J, with 3 bases between. The CDR3 runs 11 residues. In nucleotides, the CDR3 is TGTGCCTGGAGTGGGGCCTACGAGCAGTACTTC. This codes for CAWSGAYEQYF.

This clonotype was counted many times. The rearrangement links TRBV2 to TRBJ2-7; a possible D gene is TRBD1 (5 bases). Germline V lookup: CDR1 SNHLY, CDR2 FYNNEI. The V end was cut by 6 bases, the J end by 0 bases, with 9 bases between. The CDR3 consists of 13 residues. The CDR3 loop reads CASRPTGSYEQYF. DNA for the CDR3: TGTGCCAGCAGACCAACAGGCTCCTACGAGCAGTACTTC.

Only a few counts were recorded for this clonotype. The chain has TRBV27 and TRBJ1-1; D gene unclear. The germline V gene has CDR1 MNHEY and CDR2 SMNVEV (reference sequence). V was clipped by 1 base and J by 4 bases, with 13 bases between them. The CDR3 has 15 residues. The CDR3 sequence: CASSLLGLIGTEAFF. The CDR3 DNA follows: TGTGCCAGCAGTTTATTGGGCCTAATAGGCACTGAAGCTTTCTTT.

This clonotype was seen ten or more times. The J gene is TRBJ1-4, the V gene TRBV25-1, with TRBD1 as a possible D gene (5 bases). V shed 3 bases and J shed 5 bases, with 10 bases lying between them. From germline, CDR1 is MGHDK and CDR2 SYGVNS. The CDR3 totals 14 residues. The CDR3 sequence: CASSETDQNEKLFF. Written as DNA, the CDR3 is TGTGCCAGCAGTGAGACAGACCAAAATGAAAAACTGTTTTTT.

J is TRBJ1-1 and V is TRBV12-3 or TRBV12-4, with D hard to call. The CDR3 sequence is 14 residues long. Trimming cost V 6 bases and J 1 base, with 12 bases left between them. The chain's CDR3 is CASRARTENTEAFF. The CDR3 DNA reads as TGTGCCAGCAGAGCTAGGACGGAGAACACTGAAGCTTTCTTT.

This clonotype was observed a handful of times. This chain uses TRBV4-2 with TRBJ1-4; D call uncertain. CDR1 LGHNA and CDR2 YNFKEQ come from the germline V gene. CDR3 length equals 15 residues. Trimming cost V 1 base and J 4 bases, with 10 bases left between them. The CDR3 region is CASSQVGVRNEKLFF. Here the CDR3 DNA reads TGTGCCAGCAGCCAAGTTGGCGTACGTAATGAAAAACTGTTTTTT.